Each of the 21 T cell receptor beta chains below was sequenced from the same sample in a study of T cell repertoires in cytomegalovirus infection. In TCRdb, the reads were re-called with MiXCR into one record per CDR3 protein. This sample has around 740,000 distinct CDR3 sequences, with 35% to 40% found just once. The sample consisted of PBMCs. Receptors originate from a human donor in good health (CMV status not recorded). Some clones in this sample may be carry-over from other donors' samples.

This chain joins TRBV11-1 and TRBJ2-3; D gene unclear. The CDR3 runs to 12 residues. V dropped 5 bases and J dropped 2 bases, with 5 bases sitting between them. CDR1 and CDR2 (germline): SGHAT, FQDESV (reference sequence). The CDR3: CASSVFTDTQYF. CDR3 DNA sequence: TGTGCCAGCAGCGTCTTCACAGATACGCAGTATTTT.

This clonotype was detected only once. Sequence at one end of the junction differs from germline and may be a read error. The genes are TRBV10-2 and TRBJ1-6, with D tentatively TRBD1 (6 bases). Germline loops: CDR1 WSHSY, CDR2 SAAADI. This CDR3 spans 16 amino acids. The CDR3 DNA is TGCGCCAGCAGTGAGAGAGGGGGGGGGGCCGTTTTACCCCGCCACTTT. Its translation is CASSERGGGAVLPRHF.

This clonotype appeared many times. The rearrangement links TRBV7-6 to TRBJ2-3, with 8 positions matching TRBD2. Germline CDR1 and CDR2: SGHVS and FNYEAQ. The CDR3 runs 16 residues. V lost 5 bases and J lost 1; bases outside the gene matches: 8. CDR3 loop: CASSPPLAEGTDTQYF. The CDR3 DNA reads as TGTGCCAGCAGCCCACCACTAGCGGAAGGCACAGATACGCAGTATTTT. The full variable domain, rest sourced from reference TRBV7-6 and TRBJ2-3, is GAGVSQSPRYKVTKRGQDVALRCDPISGHVSLYWYRQALGQGPEFLTYFNYEAQQDKSGLPNDRFSAERPEGSISTLTIQRTEQRDSAMYRCASSPPLAEGTDTQYFGPGTRLTVL.

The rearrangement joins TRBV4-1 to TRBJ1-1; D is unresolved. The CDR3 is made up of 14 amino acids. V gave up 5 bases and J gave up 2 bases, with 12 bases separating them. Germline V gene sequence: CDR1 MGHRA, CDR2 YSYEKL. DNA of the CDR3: TGCGCCAGCAGCGCACGCAGCCCTAACACTGAAGCTTTCTTT. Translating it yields CASSARSPNTEAFF.

The CDR3 is CASSTRDRAGDEQYF. The CDR3 DNA reads as TGTGCCAGTAGTACCCGGGACAGGGCTGGCGACGAGCAGTACTTC. The chain uses TRBV19 and TRBJ2-7; 9 nucleotides line up with TRBD1. V was pared by 4 bases and J by 5 bases, with 9 bases of the junction left unmatched. CDR1 is LNHDA and CDR2 is SQIVND in the germline V gene (reference sequence). This CDR3 is 15 amino acids long.

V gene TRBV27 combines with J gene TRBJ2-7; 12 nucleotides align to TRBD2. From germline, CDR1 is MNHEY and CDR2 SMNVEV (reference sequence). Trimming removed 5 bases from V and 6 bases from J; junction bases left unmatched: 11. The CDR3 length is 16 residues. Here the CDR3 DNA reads TGTGCCAGCAGTCCGCTGACGGGACTAGCGGGCTCCGAGCAGTACTTC. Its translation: CASSPLTGLAGSEQYF.

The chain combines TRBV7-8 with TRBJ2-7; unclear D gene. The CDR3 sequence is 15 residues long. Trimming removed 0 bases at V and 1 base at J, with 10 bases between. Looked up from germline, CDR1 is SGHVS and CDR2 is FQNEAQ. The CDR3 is CASSLASQLSYEQYF. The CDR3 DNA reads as TGTGCCAGCAGCTTAGCGTCGCAGCTTTCCTACGAGCAGTACTTC.

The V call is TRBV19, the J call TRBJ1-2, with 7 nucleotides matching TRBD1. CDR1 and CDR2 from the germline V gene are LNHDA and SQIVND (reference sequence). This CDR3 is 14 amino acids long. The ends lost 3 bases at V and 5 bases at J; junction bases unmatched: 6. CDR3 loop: CASSIGTEFYGYTF. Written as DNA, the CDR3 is TGTGCCAGTAGTATCGGGACAGAATTTTATGGCTACACCTTC.

The CDR3, as DNA: TGCAGCGTTGAAGACCCGGACAGGGGGCCCTATGGCTACACCTTC. It codes for CSVEDPDRGPYGYTF. The rearrangement links TRBV29-1 to TRBJ1-2; the match to TRBD1 covers 11 bases. V shed 0 bases and J 4 bases; nucleotides not matched to a gene: 4. The CDR3 length is 15 residues. Per the germline V gene, CDR1 is SQVTM and CDR2 is ANQGSEA. The full variable domain, in which reference TRBV29-1 and TRBJ1-2 provide the parts outside the CDR3, is SAVISQKPSRDICQRGTSLTIQCQVDSQVTMMFWYRQQPGQSLTLIATANQGSEATYESGFVIDKFPISRPNLTFSTLTVSNMSPEDSSIYLCSVEDPDRGPYGYTFGSGTRLTVV.

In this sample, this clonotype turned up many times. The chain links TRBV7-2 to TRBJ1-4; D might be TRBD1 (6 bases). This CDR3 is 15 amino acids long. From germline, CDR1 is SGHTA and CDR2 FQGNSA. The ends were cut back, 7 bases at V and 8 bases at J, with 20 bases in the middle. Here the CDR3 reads CASKAPWQGREKLFF. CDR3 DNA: TGTGCCAGCAAGGCCCCATGGCAGGGGCGAGAAAAACTGTTTTTT.

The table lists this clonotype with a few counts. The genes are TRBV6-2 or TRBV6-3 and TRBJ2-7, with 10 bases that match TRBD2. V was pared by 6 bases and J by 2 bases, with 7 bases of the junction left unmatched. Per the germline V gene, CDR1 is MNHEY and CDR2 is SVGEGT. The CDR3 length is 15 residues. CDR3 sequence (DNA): TGTGCCAGCAGCTCAAGACTAGCGGGTACCTACGAGCAGTACTTC. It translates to CASSSRLAGTYEQYF.

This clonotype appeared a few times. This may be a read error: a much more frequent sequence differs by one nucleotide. CDR3 coding DNA: TGTGCCAGCACTTCAGGGGGCACTGAAGCTTTCTTT. It encodes CASTSGGTEAFF. The V gene is TRBV19, the J gene TRBJ1-1; 7 positions match TRBD1. The CDR3 consists of 12 residues. Trimming removed 9 bases from V and 4 bases from J; junction bases left unmatched: 5. CDR1 and CDR2 from the germline V gene are LNHDA and SQIVND (reference sequence). Together with reference TRBV19 and TRBJ1-1, the CDR3 gives the full variable domain: DGGITQSPKYLFRKEGQNVTLSCEQNLNHDAMYWYRQDPGQGLRLIYYSQIVNDFQKGDIAEGYSVSREKKESFPLTVTSAQKNPTAFYLCASTSGGTEAFFGQGTRLTVV.

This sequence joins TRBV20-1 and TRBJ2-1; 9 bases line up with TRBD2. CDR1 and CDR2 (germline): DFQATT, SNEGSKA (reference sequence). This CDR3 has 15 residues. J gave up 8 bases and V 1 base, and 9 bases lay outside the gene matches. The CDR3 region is CSARGASGTVDEQFF. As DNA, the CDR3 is TGCAGTGCTAGAGGGGCTAGCGGGACGGTGGATGAGCAGTTCTTC.

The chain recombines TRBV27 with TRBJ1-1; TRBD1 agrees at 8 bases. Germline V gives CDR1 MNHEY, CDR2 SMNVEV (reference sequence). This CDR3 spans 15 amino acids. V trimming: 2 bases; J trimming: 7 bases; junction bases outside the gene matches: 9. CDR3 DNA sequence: TGTGCCAGCAGTTTAGAGGGACAGGCAAGGATTGAAGCTTTCTTT. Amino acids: CASSLEGQARIEAFF.

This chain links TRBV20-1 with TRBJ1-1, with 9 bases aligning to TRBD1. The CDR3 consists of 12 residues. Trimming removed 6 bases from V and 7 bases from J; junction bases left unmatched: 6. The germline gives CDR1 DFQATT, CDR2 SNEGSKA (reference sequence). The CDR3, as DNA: TGCAGTGCCCCGGGACAGGGATTTGAAGCTTTCTTT. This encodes CSAPGQGFEAFF.

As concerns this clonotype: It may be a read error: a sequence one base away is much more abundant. CDR3 in DNA: TGTGCCAGCAGCCGACACACACCCCCCTTCTCCGAGCAGTACTTC. Translating gives CASSRHTPPFSEQYF. The chain carries TRBV7-2 and TRBJ2-7, with D uncertain. V was trimmed by 5 bases and J by 6 bases, leaving 20 bases between them. The CDR3 is 15 residues long. Germline V gene lookup returns CDR1 SGHTA and CDR2 FQGNSA. The full variable domain, its missing parts supplied by reference TRBV7-2 and TRBJ2-7, is GAGVSQSPSNKVTEKGKDVELRCDPISGHTALYWYRQSLGQGLEFLIYFQGNSAPDKSGLPSDRFSAERTGGSVSTLTIQRTQQEDSAVYLCASSRHTPPFSEQYFGPGTRLTVT.

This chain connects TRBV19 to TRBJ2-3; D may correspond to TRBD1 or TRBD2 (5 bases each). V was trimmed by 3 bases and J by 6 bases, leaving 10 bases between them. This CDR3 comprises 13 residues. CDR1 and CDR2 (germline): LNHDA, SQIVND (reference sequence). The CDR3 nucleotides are TGTGCCAGTAGTATGCTAGCAGGGGATACGCAGTATTTT. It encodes CASSMLAGDTQYF.

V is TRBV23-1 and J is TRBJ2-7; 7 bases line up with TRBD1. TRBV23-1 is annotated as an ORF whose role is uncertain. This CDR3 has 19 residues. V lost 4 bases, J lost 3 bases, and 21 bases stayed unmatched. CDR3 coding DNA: TGCGCCAGCAGTCCCCGGGACAGTCCACGTTCCCTATCCCTCTACGAGCAGTACTTC. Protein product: CASSPRDSPRSLSLYEQYF.

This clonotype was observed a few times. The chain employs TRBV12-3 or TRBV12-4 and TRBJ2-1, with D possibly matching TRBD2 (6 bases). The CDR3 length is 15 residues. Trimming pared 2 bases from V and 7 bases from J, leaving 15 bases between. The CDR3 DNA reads TGTGCCAGCAGTTTATTAACTAGCTGGGGGAATGAGCAGTTCTTC. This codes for CASSLLTSWGNEQFF.

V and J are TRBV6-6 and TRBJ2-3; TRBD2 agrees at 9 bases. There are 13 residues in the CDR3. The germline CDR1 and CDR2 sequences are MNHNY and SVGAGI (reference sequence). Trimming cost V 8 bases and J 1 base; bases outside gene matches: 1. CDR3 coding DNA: TGTGCCAGCGAGCGGGGGGGCACAGATACGCAGTATTTT. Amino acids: CASERGGTDTQYF.

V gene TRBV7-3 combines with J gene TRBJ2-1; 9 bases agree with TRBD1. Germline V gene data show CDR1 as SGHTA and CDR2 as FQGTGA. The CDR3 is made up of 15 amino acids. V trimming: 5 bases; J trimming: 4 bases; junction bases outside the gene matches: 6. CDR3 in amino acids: CASSETGGAYNEQFF. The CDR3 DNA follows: TGTGCCAGCAGCGAAACAGGGGGCGCGTACAATGAGCAGTTCTTC.